Included here is one TCR beta chain sequence, with context. In Seattle, patients joined the study during active infection and were tracked longitudinally. This specimen comes from a study of blood T cell repertoires in COVID-19. Study-level information: Some COVID-19 samples were acute and others convalescent; all came from the United States, Italy and Spain. Nucleic acid was either cDNA or gDNA, and it came from T cells, B-cell-depleted T cells, or PBMCs.

The authors' processing: Using reference gene primer amplification, nucleated cell counts were estimated. Profiling relied on immunoSEQ multiplex PCR, and the TCRdb table lists in-frame clones only, not all of them. V and J calls and clone size are copied from that table; D and trimming were computed from the DNA. The repertoire holds about 210,000 clones, with around 80% as singletons. The sequencing input was peripheral blood. This TCR came from a woman of 80 years or more with COVID-19, enrolled during active disease.

Here the CDR3 reads CASSGERGGHTDTQYF. As DNA, the CDR3 is TGTGCCAGTAGTGGGGAGCGGGGGGGGCACACAGATACGCAGTATTTT. This rearrangement joins TRBV19 to TRBJ2-3; 10 nucleotides agree with TRBD2. Losses at the gene ends were 5 bases for V and 2 bases for J; bases not matched to a gene: 7. Germline CDR1 and CDR2: LNHDA and SQIVND (reference sequence). The CDR3 is made up of 16 amino acids.